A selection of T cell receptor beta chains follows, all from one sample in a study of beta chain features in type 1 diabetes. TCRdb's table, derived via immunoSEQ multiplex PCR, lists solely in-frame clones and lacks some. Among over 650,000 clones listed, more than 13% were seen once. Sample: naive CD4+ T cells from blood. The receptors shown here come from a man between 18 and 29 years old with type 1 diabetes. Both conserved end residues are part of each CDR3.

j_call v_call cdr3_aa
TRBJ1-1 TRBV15 CATYLRATGSAEAFF
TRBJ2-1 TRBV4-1 CASSQLPGLAGVDNEQFF
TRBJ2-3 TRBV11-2 CASSRGVTDTQYF
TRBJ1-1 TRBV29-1 CSARRGTGNTEAFF
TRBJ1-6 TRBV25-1 CASSGPQGAYNSPLHF
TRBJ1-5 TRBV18 CASSPGGGNQPQHF
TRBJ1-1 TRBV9 CASSVERGEAFF
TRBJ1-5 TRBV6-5 CASSYSRDNHQPQHF
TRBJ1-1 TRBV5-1 CASSWRQGANTEAFF
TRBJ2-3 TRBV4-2 CASSPGLAGVTDTQYF
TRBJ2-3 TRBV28 CATISGGARDTQYF
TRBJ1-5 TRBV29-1 CSVKTGITNQPQHF
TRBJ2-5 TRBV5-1 CASSATGGQETQYF
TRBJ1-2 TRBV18 CASSSSLGGYTF
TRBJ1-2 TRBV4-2 CASSQDSDRPYGYTF
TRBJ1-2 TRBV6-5 CASKPDRGSYGYTF
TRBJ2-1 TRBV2 CASSRGSYNEQFF
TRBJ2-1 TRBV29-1 CSVETRTSGSKNEQFF
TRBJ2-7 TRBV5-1 CASMMGLAGGISYEQYF
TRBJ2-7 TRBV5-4 CASSLMGVYEQYF
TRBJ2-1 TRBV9 CASSALGGPYNEQFF
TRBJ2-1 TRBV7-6 CASRPNRGPWEQFF
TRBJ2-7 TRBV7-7 CASSLGEGPTYEQYF
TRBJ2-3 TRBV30 CAWRGAGADTQYF
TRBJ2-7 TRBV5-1 CASSSELSVPLSYEQYF
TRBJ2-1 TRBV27 CASSSWRASSYNEQFF
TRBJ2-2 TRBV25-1 CASSDRVHTGELFF
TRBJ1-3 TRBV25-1 CASSGQGWTGNTIYF
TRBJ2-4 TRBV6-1 CASSSGGAKNIQYF
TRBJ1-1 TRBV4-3 CASSQDHLRETEAFF
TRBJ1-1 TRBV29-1 CSVGTPEAGTEAFF
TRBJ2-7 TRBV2 CATHKSEARYEQYF
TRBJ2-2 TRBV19 CASSIGTYPSTGELFF
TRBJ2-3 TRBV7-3 CASSLSITDTQYF
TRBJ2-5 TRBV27 CASSLRQRETQYF
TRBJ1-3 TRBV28 CASSTGPGNTIYF
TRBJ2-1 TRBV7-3 CASSLTTSGALQQFF
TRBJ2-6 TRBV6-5 CASSAISGANVLTF
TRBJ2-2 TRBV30 CAWTLQGFAGEPFF
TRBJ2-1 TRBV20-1 CSASYNEQFF
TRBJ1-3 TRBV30 CAWSEGNGNTIYF
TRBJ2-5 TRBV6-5 CASTLGPGPQETQYF
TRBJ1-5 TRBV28 CASRRAPQLSYQPQHF
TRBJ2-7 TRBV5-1 CASSLSTGESYEQYF
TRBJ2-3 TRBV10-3 CAITGSSTDTQYF
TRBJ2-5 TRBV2 CASRAPDRTETQYF
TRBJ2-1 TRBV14 CASSQRASFEQFF